Below, 8 T cell receptor beta chains from the same sample are listed, as sequenced in a study of T cells after yellow fever vaccination. A single record per CDR3 protein comes from TCRdb applying MiXCR to the 5' RACE reads. The table records 100,000 to 150,000 distinct CDR3 sequences, 7.4% of them present only once. The sequencing used CD4+ T cells sorted from PBMCs, collected roughly 10 days after the first yellow fever vaccination. The receptors were sampled from a man aged 18 to 29 who received the YFV17D yellow fever vaccine.

This clonotype occurred many times. This rearrangement joins TRBV5-1 to TRBJ1-4; TRBD1 matches at 12 bases. CDR3 length: 15 amino acids. Germline CDR1 and CDR2: SGHRS and YFSETQ. V gave up 3 bases and J gave up 8 bases; unmatched junction bases: 5. CDR3 nucleotides: TGCGCCAGCAGCTCCGCCGGGACAGGGGGCGAAAAACTGTTTTTT. Its translation: CASSSAGTGGEKLFF.

This sequence joins TRBV12-5 and TRBJ1-5; TRBD1 might be the D (6 bases). The CDR3 sequence is 16 residues long. The ends were cut back, 0 bases at V and 6 bases at J, with 15 bases in the middle. In germline, CDR1 is LGHNT, CDR2 FRNRAP. CDR3 sequence reads: CASGLVGGGPIQPQHF. CDR3 nucleotide sequence: TGTGCTAGTGGTTTGGTAGGAGGGGGGCCCATTCAGCCCCAGCATTTT.

DNA for the CDR3: TGTGCCAGCAGTTACCTAGCGGGGGGCCGCTACAATGAGCAGTTCTTC. This gives the protein CASSYLAGGRYNEQFF. The chain couples TRBV6-2 or TRBV6-3 to TRBJ2-1; TRBD2 aligns across 11 bases. There are 16 residues in the CDR3. Germline V gene lookup returns CDR1 MNHEY and CDR2 SVGEGT. V trimming: 2 bases; J trimming: 3 bases; junction bases outside the gene matches: 3.

This clonotype has a count of ten or more. This chain joins TRBV12-3 or TRBV12-4 and TRBJ1-1, with a tentative D call TRBD1 (5 bases). Trimming shortened V by 7 bases and J by 6 bases, and 18 bases separated the two germline ends. The CDR3 spans 14 residues. CDR3 sequence reads: CASTLGERGSEAFF. DNA for the CDR3: TGTGCCAGCACCCTAGGGGAGAGAGGGTCTGAAGCTTTCTTT.

Ten or more counts support this clonotype. The chain recombines TRBV7-2 with TRBJ1-6, with 8 bases aligning to TRBD1. Trimming cost V 5 bases and J 9 bases; bases outside gene matches: 9. This CDR3 region has 15 residues. From germline, CDR1 is SGHTA and CDR2 FQGNSA. This chain's CDR3 is CASSPRTGRSSPLHF. The CDR3 nucleotides are TGTGCCAGCAGCCCGCGGACAGGGCGCAGTTCACCCCTCCACTTT.

This sequence joins TRBV28 and TRBJ1-1, with D possibly matching TRBD1 (5 bases). CDR1 is MDHEN, CDR2 SYDVKM, per germline. V lost 1 base, J lost 10 bases, and 10 bases lay in between. The CDR3 is 12 amino acids. The CDR3 DNA reads TGTGCCAGCAGTTTATCGGGCAGGGCAGCTTTCTTT. The encoded protein is CASSLSGRAAFF. Variable domain in full (rest from reference TRBV28 and TRBJ1-1): DVKVTQSSRYLVKRTGEKVFLECVQDMDHENMFWYRQDPGLGLRLIYFSYDVKMKEKGDIPEGYSVSREKKERFSLILESASTNQTSMYLCASSLSGRAAFFGQGTRLTVV.

This clonotype was observed many times. The chain couples TRBV4-1 to TRBJ2-1, with D perhaps TRBD2 (7 bases). The CDR3 covers 15 residues. Germline lookup yields CDR1 MGHRA and CDR2 YSYEKL. Trimming removed 1 base at V and 10 bases at J, with 17 bases between. The CDR3 DNA follows: TGCGCCAGCAGCCAAGGCGGGGGTGGGGGGCTCGAGCAGTTCTTC. Residues: CASSQGGGGGLEQFF.

This clonotype was detected many times. V is TRBV12-3 or TRBV12-4 and J is TRBJ2-3, with D perhaps being TRBD1 or TRBD2 (5 bases each). The CDR3 is made up of 14 amino acids. Trimming cost V 3 bases and J 10 bases, with 17 bases left between them. This CDR3 is CASSLSGTGLAQYF. CDR3 DNA sequence: TGTGCCAGCAGTTTGTCAGGGACGGGCCTGGCGCAGTATTTT.